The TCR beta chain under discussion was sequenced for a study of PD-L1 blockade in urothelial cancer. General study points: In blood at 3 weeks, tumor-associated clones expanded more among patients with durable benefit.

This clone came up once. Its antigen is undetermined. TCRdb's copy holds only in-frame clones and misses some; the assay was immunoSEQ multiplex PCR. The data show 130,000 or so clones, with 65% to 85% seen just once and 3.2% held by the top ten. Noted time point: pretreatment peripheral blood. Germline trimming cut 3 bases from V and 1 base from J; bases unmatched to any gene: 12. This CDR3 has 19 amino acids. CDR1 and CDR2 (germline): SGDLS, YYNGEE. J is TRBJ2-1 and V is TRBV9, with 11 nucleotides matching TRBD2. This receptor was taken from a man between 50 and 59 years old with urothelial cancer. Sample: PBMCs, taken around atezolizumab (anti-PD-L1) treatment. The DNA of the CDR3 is TGTGCCAGCAGCGGATTACCGGGACTAGCGGAAGGGTCCTACAATGAGCAGTTCTTC. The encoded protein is CASSGLPGLAEGSYNEQFF.